One sample yielded the 26 T cell receptor beta chains listed below, sequenced in a study of blood T cell repertoires in COVID-19. Assay: immunoSEQ multiplex PCR; the TCRdb copy retains only in-frame clones and omits some. The repertoire holds about 140,000 clones, with approximately 90% as singletons. Sequenced input: peripheral blood. These receptors originate from a woman aged 45 to 65 with active or convalescent COVID-19.

This clone was counted many times. This rearrangement joins TRBV4-3 to TRBJ1-1; D is uncertain. Germline V CDR1 and CDR2: LGHNA, YSLEER. The CDR3 has 14 residues. The V gene lost 2 bases and the J gene lost 3 bases, with 10 bases spanning the gap. The DNA of the CDR3 is TGCGCCAGCAGCCAACTCAACAAGTACACTGAAGCTTTCTTT. Its protein is CASSQLNKYTEAFF.

The chain couples TRBV4-1 to TRBJ2-3, with D uncertain. V lost 1 base and J lost 6, with 5 bases in between. This CDR3 has 12 amino acids. The V gene's germline CDR1 is MGHRA and CDR2 YSYEKL. CDR3 nucleotide sequence: TGCGCCAGCAGCCAAGGTGAGGATACGCAGTATTTT. Residues: CASSQGEDTQYF.

J is TRBJ1-2 and V is TRBV4-1; 10 bases map to TRBD1. The CDR3 is made up of 19 amino acids. V was pared by 4 bases and J by 5 bases, with 19 bases of the junction left unmatched. Germline loops: CDR1 MGHRA, CDR2 YSYEKL. The CDR3 protein is CASSLSGGPGQGRWYGYTF. The CDR3 DNA sequence: TGCGCCAGCAGCCTCAGCGGGGGGCCGGGACAGGGGCGATGGTATGGCTACACCTTC.

The chain links TRBV7-2 to TRBJ1-6, with D tentatively TRBD1 (6 bases). Germline assignment: CDR1 SGHTA and CDR2 FQGNSA. Trimming removed 1 base at V and 0 bases at J, with 7 bases between. The CDR3 spans 16 residues. CDR3 coding DNA: TGTGCCAGCAGCTTAGAAGGGGGCTCCTATAATTCACCCCTCCACTTT. It translates to CASSLEGGSYNSPLHF.

This clone showed up just once. The rearrangement uses TRBV30 and TRBJ1-2, with a possible D match to TRBD1 (5 bases). The CDR3 is 13 residues long. Germline CDR1 reads GTSNPN; CDR2 reads SVGIG (reference sequence). V gave up 0 bases and J gave up 9 bases, with 14 bases separating them. The CDR3 reads CAWSVSDYRSYTF. The CDR3 coding sequence is TGTGCCTGGAGTGTTTCCGATTACAGGAGCTACACCTTC. The full variable domain, its missing parts supplied by reference TRBV30 and TRBJ1-2, is SQTIHQWPATLVQPVGSPLSLECTVEGTSNPNLYWYRQAAGRGLQLLFYSVGIGQISSEVPQNLSASRPQDRQFILSSKKLLLSDSGFYLCAWSVSDYRSYTFGSGTRLTVV.

The chain carries TRBV19 and TRBJ1-2; TRBD1 matches 9 bases. The V segment lost 0 bases and the J segment 8 bases; nucleotides outside the gene matches: 4. Germline assignment: CDR1 LNHDA and CDR2 SQIVND (reference sequence). This CDR3 is 14 amino acids long. For the CDR3, the DNA is TGTGCCAGTAGTATAGAAAGGACAGGGGAAGGCTACACCTTC. It is translated as CASSIERTGEGYTF.

CDR3 protein: CASSQAPRDRGNTIYF. The DNA for the CDR3 is TGTGCCAGCAGCCAAGCCCCCCGGGACAGGGGAAACACCATATATTTT. The chain recombines TRBV3-1 (or the pseudogene TRBV3-2) with TRBJ1-3; 8 nucleotides line up with TRBD1. Germline V CDR1 and CDR2: LGHDT, YNNKEL (reference sequence). This CDR3 region has 16 residues. V shed 1 base and J 4 bases; nucleotides not matched to a gene: 6.

The chain carries TRBV28 and TRBJ1-2; D uncertain. Per the germline V gene, CDR1 is MDHEN and CDR2 is SYDVKM. The CDR3 consists of 12 residues. Trimming cost V 5 bases and J 4 bases, with 8 bases left between them. The CDR3 region has the DNA TGTGCCAGCAGTCCTGACACCTATGGCTACACCTTC. Its protein is CASSPDTYGYTF.

The chain has TRBV16 and TRBJ1-2; D may be TRBD1 (6 bases). From germline, CDR1 is KGHSY and CDR2 FQNENV. The ends were cut back, 2 bases at V and 1 base at J, with 14 bases in the middle. The CDR3 has 16 amino acids. DNA for the CDR3: TGTGCCAGCAGCCAAATGGCGGGGGGCCTTAACTATGGCTACACCTTC. This codes for CASSQMAGGLNYGYTF.

The J gene is TRBJ2-4, the V gene TRBV3-1 (or the pseudogene TRBV3-2), with a tentative D call TRBD1 (6 bases). Germline V gene lookup returns CDR1 LGHDT and CDR2 YNNKEL (reference sequence). The ends were cut back, 4 bases at V and 5 bases at J, with 9 bases in the middle. This CDR3 has 13 residues. CDR3 amino acids: CASSLYRENIQYF. CDR3 nucleotides: TGTGCCAGCAGCCTATACAGGGAAAACATTCAGTACTTC.

This rearrangement joins TRBV30 to TRBJ1-2; 7 nucleotides agree with TRBD1. Trimming at V came to 0 bases and at J to 8 bases, leaving 6 bases not matched to a gene. This CDR3 contains 13 residues. Per germline, CDR1 GTSNPN and CDR2 SVGIG (reference sequence). CDR3 in DNA: TGTGCCTGGAGTGTTGGACAGGCAGGCGGCTACACCTTC. Its translation is CAWSVGQAGGYTF.

This clone was seen only once. The chain carries TRBV19 and TRBJ1-5; no reliable D call. V lost 4 bases, J lost 1 base, and 11 bases lay in between. The CDR3 loop spans 15 amino acids. CDR1 is LNHDA, CDR2 SQIVND, per germline (reference sequence). In nucleotides, the CDR3 is TGTGCCAGTAGTAGCCCCAGCGGAAGCAATCAGCCCCAGCATTTT. Translating it yields CASSSPSGSNQPQHF.

The chain combines TRBV11-2 with TRBJ2-7; 8 nucleotides agree with TRBD1. CDR1 is SGHAT, CDR2 FQNNGV, per germline. Unmatched junction bases numbered 11, after V lost 6 bases and J lost 4 bases. This CDR3 spans 15 amino acids. CDR3 region: CASRTTGGAGYEQYF. The CDR3 DNA reads as TGTGCCAGCAGGACCACAGGGGGAGCAGGGTACGAGCAGTACTTC.

This chain uses TRBV21-1 with TRBJ1-3. TRBV21-1 is reported as a pseudogene. This CDR3 has 16 amino acids. The CDR3 loop is CASPRLSGGAGNTIYF. In DNA, the CDR3 is TGTGCCAGCCCCAGACTATCGGGGGGCGCCGGAAACACCATATATTTT.

V usage is TRBV4-1 and J usage is TRBJ2-7, with TRBD1 matching over 8 bases. V gave up 4 bases and J gave up 3 bases; unmatched junction bases: 14. CDR1 and CDR2 (germline): MGHRA, YSYEKL. There are 17 residues in the CDR3. CDR3 bases: TGCGCCAGCAGCCCCACAGGGGGTACGCCCCAATTCTACGAGCAGTACTTC. It is translated as CASSPTGGTPQFYEQYF.

The chain combines TRBV5-1 with TRBJ2-1; no reliable D call. The CDR3 covers 15 residues. CDR1 and CDR2 from the germline V gene are SGHRS and YFSETQ. Trimming cost V 4 bases and J 2 bases, with 13 bases left between them. CDR3 DNA sequence: TGCGCCAGCAGCCCTGCCGGGTCCGCCTACAATGAGCAGTTCTTC. Protein sequence: CASSPAGSAYNEQFF.

This chain connects TRBV7-9 to TRBJ1-3, with D possibly matching TRBD1 (5 bases). The CDR3 covers 13 residues. CDR1 is SEHNR, CDR2 FQNEAQ, per germline (reference sequence). V lost 2 bases, J lost 7 bases, and 9 bases lay in between. CDR3 in amino acids: CASSLIGANTIYF. The DNA for the CDR3 is TGTGCCAGCAGCTTAATAGGGGCCAACACCATATATTTT.

The chain combines TRBV4-3 with TRBJ2-7; maybe TRBD2 (6 bases). V was clipped by 4 bases and J by 2 bases, with 15 bases between them. Germline-derived CDR1 and CDR2 are LGHNA and YSLEER. The CDR3 has 15 amino acids. The CDR3 sequence: CASSPAGFGAYEQYF. The DNA of the CDR3 is TGCGCCAGCAGCCCAGCGGGCTTCGGAGCCTACGAGCAGTACTTC.

The J gene is TRBJ2-7, the V gene TRBV5-4, with TRBD2 matching over 8 bases. CDR1 SGHNT and CDR2 YYREEE come from the germline V gene (reference sequence). The CDR3 is 15 residues long. J lost 3 bases, V lost 0 bases, and 5 bases had no gene match. CDR3 amino acids: CASSLGGGHDYEQYF. DNA for the CDR3: TGTGCCAGCAGCTTGGGCGGGGGGCACGACTACGAGCAGTACTTC.

The chain employs TRBV4-3 and TRBJ1-5, with D maybe TRBD1 (6 bases). Trimming stripped 4 bases from V and 4 bases from J, with 8 bases between. The length of the CDR3 is 13 residues. CDR1 and CDR2 (germline): LGHNA, YSLEER. CDR3 coding DNA: TGCGCCAGCAGCCCGGACAGAAATCAGCCCCAGCATTTT. It specifies CASSPDRNQPQHF.

The chain employs TRBV6-5 and TRBJ1-2, with TRBD1 identical over 10 bases. Germline loops: CDR1 MNHEY, CDR2 SVGAGI. CDR3 length equals 15 residues. After removal of 6 bases from V and 2 bases from J, the junction contained 6 bases not matched to a gene. The CDR3 reads CASRGDRGSNYGYTF. In DNA, the CDR3 is TGTGCCAGCAGAGGGGACAGGGGAAGCAACTATGGCTACACCTTC.

The chain combines TRBV12-3 or TRBV12-4 with TRBJ1-1; unclear D gene. The V end was cut by 6 bases, the J end by 6 bases, with 11 bases between. This CDR3 contains 12 residues. CDR3 DNA: TGTGCCAGCAGCGACCAGGTCGCTGAAGCTTTCTTT. Translated: CASSDQVAEAFF.

This clone came up once. The chain links TRBV6-5 to TRBJ1-6; 7 positions match TRBD1. CDR3 length: 16 residues. V was pared by 0 bases and J by 3 bases, with 2 bases of the junction left unmatched. CDR1 is MNHEY, CDR2 SVGAGI, per germline. The DNA of the CDR3 is TGTGCCAGCAGTTACTCGGGACAGCACTATAATTCACCCCTCCACTTT. Its protein is CASSYSGQHYNSPLHF.

In DNA, the CDR3 is TGTGCCAGCAGCTCATCCAGGGCTAGCGTCCCATTGTGGGATACGCAGTATTTT. Protein sequence: CASSSSRASVPLWDTQYF. The gene calls are TRBV3-1 (or the pseudogene TRBV3-2) and TRBJ2-3; a possible D gene is TRBD2 (6 bases). Per the germline V gene, CDR1 is LGHDT and CDR2 is YNNKEL (reference sequence). This CDR3 region has 18 residues. Trimming shortened V by 5 bases and J by 6 bases, and 27 bases separated the two germline ends.

This clone is a singleton in its sample. The J gene is TRBJ1-1, the V gene TRBV20-1; 7 nucleotides align to TRBD1. The CDR3 extends over 13 amino acids. CDR1 and CDR2 (germline): DFQATT, SNEGSKA (reference sequence). V trimming: 6 bases; J trimming: 11 bases; junction bases outside the gene matches: 15. Here the CDR3 reads CSASRGTASGAFF. The CDR3 bases are TGCAGTGCAAGTCGCGGGACAGCCTCGGGGGCTTTCTTT.

The CDR3 coding sequence is TGCGCCAGCAGCACGACAGGTCAAGTTGAAACTGAAGCTTTCTTT. Translating it yields CASSTTGQVETEAFF. V is TRBV5-1 and J is TRBJ1-1; possible D gene TRBD1, 6 bases. The CDR3 is 15 residues long. Germline lookup yields CDR1 SGHRS and CDR2 YFSETQ. Trimming shortened V by 4 bases and J by 5 bases, and 18 bases separated the two germline ends.